These 29 T cell receptor beta chains were sequenced from one sample in a study of beta chain features in type 1 diabetes (dated by TCRdb to the late 2010s). The paper as a whole reports these results and caveats: A moderate but significant shortening of TCRB CDR3 length was observed in type 1 diabetes patients in all four CD4+ subsets.

Preparation of the library involved the immunoSEQ multiplex PCR assay. The entire isolated RNA was reverse transcribed using the High Capacity cDNA Reverse Transcription Kit, and thus expressed TCRB transcripts were sequenced. TCRdb carries this immuneACCESS record with in-frame sequences only. Its versions omit some clonotypes, under half of them owing to an unresolved V gene in the studies checked, with the rest unexplained. The sample data list hundreds of thousands of clones, and around an eighth of these were observed just once. In total, the top ten clones hold less than 0.025% of the sample. These receptors are not linked to any known antigen. Sequencing was done on a sample of naive CD4+ T cells from blood. Explained via the paper, the cell subset or site label denotes: true naive CD4+ T cells. These receptors were taken from a man younger than 30 with type 1 diabetes.

This clone was detected only a few times. The rearrangement joins TRBV5-6 to TRBJ2-4; 7 positions match TRBD1. The germline CDR1 and CDR2 sequences are SGHDT and YYEEEE. The CDR3 is 19 amino acids. V shed 5 bases and J 1 base; nucleotides not matched to a gene: 18. The CDR3 protein is CASRSSRDSSLPAKNIQYF. As DNA, the CDR3 is TGTGCCAGCAGATCATCCCGGGACAGCAGCCTACCCGCCAAAAACATTCAGTACTTC.

This clone has only a few counts. V gene TRBV28 combines with J gene TRBJ1-4, with D perhaps TRBD1 (6 bases). V lost 6 bases to trimming and J lost 5 bases, with 7 bases between them. Germline-derived CDR1 and CDR2 are MDHEN and SYDVKM. CDR3 size: 12 residues. The CDR3, as DNA: TGTGCCAGCAGGGACAGCAATGAAAAACTGTTTTTT. It codes for CASRDSNEKLFF.

This clone was counted only a few times. J is TRBJ1-1 and V is TRBV2; no reliable D call. This CDR3 is 13 amino acids long. Between the trimmed V and J ends, which lost 4 bases and 4 bases, there was a span of 10 bases. Germline CDR1 reads SNHLY; CDR2 reads FYNNEI. CDR3 protein: CASSGPWVTEAFF. Here the CDR3 DNA reads TGTGCCAGCAGTGGGCCCTGGGTCACTGAAGCTTTCTTT.

Only a few counts were recorded for this clone. V usage is TRBV30 and J usage is TRBJ1-1, with D unclear. V dropped 2 bases and J dropped 1 base, with 8 bases sitting between them. The germline CDR1 and CDR2 sequences are GTSNPN and SVGIG (reference sequence). There are 13 residues in the CDR3. The CDR3 sequence is CAWSSDGNTEAFF. The DNA for the CDR3 is TGTGCCTGGAGTTCGGACGGGAACACTGAAGCTTTCTTT.

The chain is built from TRBV11-3 and TRBJ2-5, with D perhaps given as TRBD1 or TRBD2 (6 bases each). This CDR3 is built from 16 residues. V was trimmed by 5 bases and J by 5 bases, leaving 21 bases between them. Germline V gene data show CDR1 as SGHNT and CDR2 as YENEEA. The CDR3 nucleotides read TGTGCCAGCAGCCCCAAGGGCCTGGGGGGCGGGGAGACCCAGTACTTC. Translating it yields CASSPKGLGGGETQYF.

The chain is built from TRBV13 and TRBJ2-3, with 7 bases fitting TRBD1. The V and J ends lost 5 bases and 4 bases, in that order; junction bases with no gene match: 12. There are 16 residues in the CDR3. CDR1 and CDR2 from the germline V gene are PRHDT and FYEKMQ (reference sequence). The CDR3 nucleotides are TGTGCCAGCAGCCTGAAAGGGGGCCTTGGGGCAGATACGCAGTATTTT. Encoded protein: CASSLKGGLGADTQYF.

In this sample, this clone turned up once. V is TRBV7-9 and J is TRBJ2-6, with 8 bases that match TRBD1. V was pared by 5 bases and J by 0 bases, with 6 bases of the junction left unmatched. CDR1 is SEHNR and CDR2 is FQNEAQ in the germline V gene (reference sequence). The CDR3 length is 17 residues. The CDR3 spells CASSPGDRPSGANVLTF. Here the CDR3 DNA reads TGTGCCAGCAGCCCGGGGGACAGGCCCTCTGGGGCCAACGTCCTGACTTTC.

This clone was seen a handful of times. The gene calls are TRBV7-9 and TRBJ2-6; 7 bases line up with TRBD1. CDR1 SEHNR and CDR2 FQNEAQ come from the germline V gene (reference sequence). This CDR3 contains 16 residues. Trimming at V came to 5 bases and at J to 2 bases, leaving 6 bases not matched to a gene. DNA of the CDR3: TGTGCCAGCAGCCAGGACAGGAGGCCTGGGGCCAACGTCCTGACTTTC. This sequence encodes CASSQDRRPGANVLTF.

This clone was seen only a few times. The chain is built from TRBV7-9 and TRBJ2-1, with D perhaps matching TRBD2 (6 bases). The CDR3 runs to 13 residues. Germline CDR1 SEHNR, CDR2 FQNEAQ (reference sequence). V shed 1 base and J shed 8 bases, with 9 bases lying between them. CDR3 DNA sequence: TGTGCCAGCAGCTTAGGCTGGGGGGATGAGCAGTTCTTC. This translates into CASSLGWGDEQFF.

This chain connects TRBV15 to TRBJ2-7; D is undetermined. This CDR3 region has 14 residues. In germline, CDR1 is LNHNV, CDR2 YYDKDF (reference sequence). With 0 bases removed from V and 4 bases from J, the gap between germline ends came to 10 bases. The CDR3 loop is CATSRDKAAYEQYF. DNA for the CDR3: TGTGCCACCAGCAGAGATAAGGCAGCATACGAGCAGTACTTC.

Only a few counts were recorded for this clone. The chain is built from TRBV5-1 and TRBJ2-4, with a tentative D call TRBD2 (6 bases). V was trimmed by 0 bases and J by 0 bases, leaving 16 bases between them. CDR1 SGHRS and CDR2 YFSETQ come from the germline V gene. The CDR3 is 18 amino acids. CDR3: CASSLVPRQGLAKNIQYF. CDR3 sequence (DNA): TGCGCCAGCAGCTTGGTCCCGCGGCAGGGACTAGCCAAAAACATTCAGTACTTC.

This clone was seen a few times. The CDR3, as DNA: TGTGCCTGGACCTGGCAGGGAAGCGAGCAGTACTTC. Its protein product is CAWTWQGSEQYF. This sequence joins TRBV30 and TRBJ2-5; D is possibly TRBD1 (5 bases). With the DNA end fitting TRBJ2-7 better, the J assignment may be wrong. Looked up from germline, CDR1 is GTSNPN and CDR2 is SVGIG (reference sequence). The length of the CDR3 is 12 residues.

This rearrangement joins TRBV6-6 to TRBJ2-3, with a tentative D call TRBD2 (7 bases). CDR1 and CDR2 (germline): MNHNY, SVGAGI (reference sequence). Deletions cut 7 bases from V and 4 bases from J, with 12 bases between. The CDR3 covers 13 residues. DNA for the CDR3: TGTGCCAGCATAGGCGGGGGCGCAGATACGCAGTATTTT. Translated, it gives CASIGGGADTQYF.

The chain joins TRBV5-6 to TRBJ1-2; tentative D call: TRBD1 (6 bases). There are 13 residues in the CDR3. Trimming cost V 5 bases and J 7 bases, with 15 bases left between them. CDR1 is SGHDT and CDR2 is YYEEEE in the germline V gene. The CDR3 sequence is CASRLTGSGGYTF. DNA of the CDR3: TGTGCCAGCAGATTAACAGGGAGCGGTGGCTACACCTTC.

This clone was counted between two and nine times. The V gene is TRBV29-1, the J gene TRBJ2-2, with 12 positions matching TRBD2. V dropped 4 bases and J dropped 4; count of bases not matched to a gene: 4. The CDR3 sequence is 15 residues long. Germline CDR1 is SQVTM and CDR2 is ANQGSEA. Here the CDR3 reads CSVARTSGTTGELFF. CDR3 in DNA: TGCAGCGTTGCGAGGACTAGCGGGACCACCGGGGAGCTGTTTTTT.

CDR3 in amino acids: CASTRRTGLNTEAFF. The DNA for the CDR3 is TGTGCCAGCACCCGGAGGACGGGCCTGAACACTGAAGCTTTCTTT. The chain links TRBV7-8 to TRBJ1-1; no definite D call. V shed 7 bases and J shed 0 bases, with 15 bases lying between them. Germline V lookup: CDR1 SGHVS, CDR2 FQNEAQ. This CDR3 spans 15 amino acids.

This clone came up a few times. V is TRBV18 and J is TRBJ2-1; no reliable D call. Germline V lookup: CDR1 KGHSH, CDR2 LQKENI. The germline V and J ends were trimmed by 6 bases and 6 bases, with 12 bases remaining between them. The CDR3 sequence is 13 residues long. CDR3 in amino acids: CASSPDTFNEQFF. The CDR3, as DNA: TGTGCCAGCTCCCCTGACACCTTCAATGAGCAGTTCTTC.

The chain recombines TRBV27 with TRBJ1-2; TRBD1 matches at 8 bases. Per germline, CDR1 MNHEY and CDR2 SMNVEV (reference sequence). V dropped 6 bases and J dropped 3; count of bases not matched to a gene: 6. The CDR3 has 14 amino acids. The DNA for the CDR3 is TGTGCCAGCAGAACCGGGACAGGCTACTATGGCTACACCTTC. Translated, it gives CASRTGTGYYGYTF.

As DNA, the CDR3 is TGTGCCAGCAGTGAAAAAGCGGGGGCTAATTTCTACGAGCAGTACTTC. Its translation is CASSEKAGANFYEQYF. V usage is TRBV2 and J usage is TRBJ2-7; 8 bases match TRBD2. This CDR3 has 16 amino acids. Germline V gives CDR1 SNHLY, CDR2 FYNNEI. Losses at the gene ends were 2 bases for V and 3 bases for J; bases not matched to a gene: 9. Together with reference TRBV2 and TRBJ2-7, the CDR3 gives the full variable domain: EPEVTQTPSHQVTQMGQEVILRCVPISNHLYFYWYRQILGQKVEFLVSFYNNEISEKSEIFDDQFSVERPDGSNFTLKIRSTKLEDSAMYFCASSEKAGANFYEQYFGPGTRLTVT.

This clone showed up just a few times. The rearrangement joins TRBV7-9 to TRBJ1-5; D may be TRBD1 (5 bases). The CDR3 is 16 amino acids. Germline-derived CDR1 and CDR2 are SEHNR and FQNEAQ (reference sequence). Trimming stripped 1 base from V and 4 bases from J, with 14 bases between. The CDR3 loop is CASSLVGQGGNQPQHF. In nucleotides, the CDR3 is TGTGCCAGCAGCTTAGTCGGGCAGGGAGGTAATCAGCCCCAGCATTTT.

The chain couples TRBV7-2 to TRBJ1-4; possibly TRBD1 for D (5 bases). CDR1 and CDR2 (germline): SGHTA, FQGNSA. V lost 3 bases, J lost 7 bases, and 9 bases lay in between. CDR3 length: 13 amino acids. The CDR3 DNA reads as TGTGCCAGCAGCTTGGGGGAAGTTGAAAAACTGTTTTTT. Translating gives CASSLGEVEKLFF.

This clone was seen a handful of times. The V and J genes are TRBV19 and TRBJ2-5; unclear D gene. CDR3 size: 14 residues. V lost 2 bases, J lost 5 bases, and 12 bases lay in between. Germline CDR1 and CDR2: LNHDA and SQIVND (reference sequence). The DNA of the CDR3 is TGTGCCAGTAGTATACAGACTCGCGCCGAGACCCAGTACTTC. The encoded protein is CASSIQTRAETQYF.

This clone was observed a few times. The J gene is TRBJ1-3, the V gene TRBV15, with 8 positions matching TRBD1. Per germline, CDR1 LNHNV and CDR2 YYDKDF (reference sequence). The CDR3 has 15 residues. The V gene end was trimmed by 0 bases and the J gene end by 4 bases; junction bases not matched to a gene: 2. The CDR3 DNA is TGTGCCACCAGCAGAGAGCGGACAGGGGGAAACACCATATATTTT. Amino acid sequence: CATSRERTGGNTIYF. Full variable domain (outside the CDR3, taken from reference TRBV15 and TRBJ1-3): DAMVIQNPRYQVTQFGKPVTLSCSQTLNHNVMYWYQQKSSQAPKLLFHYYDKDFNNEADTPDNFQSRRPNTSFCFLDIRSPGLGDTAMYLCATSRERTGGNTIYFGEGSWLTVV.

This clone was recorded a few times. The V gene is TRBV5-4, the J gene TRBJ2-7; the D call may be TRBD1 or TRBD2 (5 bases each). The V end lost 5 bases, the J end lost 2 bases, and 17 bases lay between the germline ends. Per germline, CDR1 SGHNT and CDR2 YYREEE (reference sequence). The CDR3 loop spans 15 amino acids. The CDR3: CASSLPRDGAYEQYF. As DNA, the CDR3 is TGTGCCAGCAGTCTCCCTCGGGACGGGGCCTACGAGCAGTACTTC.

The gene calls are TRBV27 and TRBJ1-5; weak D call: TRBD1 (6 bases). Germline loops: CDR1 MNHEY, CDR2 SMNVEV (reference sequence). The CDR3 sequence is 18 residues long. Trimming removed 2 bases at V and 4 bases at J, with 21 bases between. The CDR3 DNA reads TGTGCCAGCAGTTTAGACGGGTTTCGAGGACAGTCGAATCAGCCCCAGCATTTT. Translated: CASSLDGFRGQSNQPQHF.

This clone appeared a few times. This chain joins TRBV30 and TRBJ1-2; no clear D. The CDR3 extends over 11 amino acids. Trimming took off 5 bases at V and 5 bases at J, with 9 bases between the two ends. Germline CDR1 is GTSNPN and CDR2 is SVGIG (reference sequence). The CDR3 DNA reads TGTGCCTGGTCGAGGGTTTATGGCTACACCTTC. It yields the protein CAWSRVYGYTF.

This clone was counted only a few times. The CDR3 reads CASSRDRGGDTEAFF. The CDR3 bases are TGCGCCAGCAGCAGGGACAGGGGAGGGGACACTGAAGCTTTCTTT. This sequence joins TRBV5-1 and TRBJ1-1, with TRBD1 identical over 10 bases. The CDR3 has 15 residues. Germline CDR1 is SGHRS and CDR2 is YFSETQ. After removal of 4 bases from V and 3 bases from J, the junction contained 6 bases not matched to a gene.

This clone turned up a few times. The chain couples TRBV9 to TRBJ2-2, with 11 bases lining up with TRBD2. The germline V gene has CDR1 SGDLS and CDR2 YYNGEE. V dropped 5 bases and J dropped 3; count of bases not matched to a gene: 3. The CDR3 totals 15 residues. In DNA form, the CDR3 reads TGTGCCAGCAGTGAGACTAGCGGGGACACCGGGGAGCTGTTTTTT. Its protein is CASSETSGDTGELFF. Full variable domain (remainder filled in from reference TRBV9 and TRBJ2-2): DSGVTQTPKHLITATGQRVTLRCSPRSGDLSVYWYQQSLDQGLQFLIQYYNGEERAKGNILERFSAQQFPDLHSELNLSSLELGDSALYFCASSETSGDTGELFFGEGSRLTVL.

A word on this clone: The sample has other DNA sequences that encode this CDR3 too. J is TRBJ2-7 and V is TRBV19; perhaps TRBD2 as D (6 bases). Trimming removed 3 bases at V and 4 bases at J, with 7 bases between. CDR3 length equals 12 residues. Per germline, CDR1 LNHDA and CDR2 SQIVND (reference sequence). The CDR3 loop is CASSIRGYEQYF. In DNA form, the CDR3 reads TGTGCCAGTAGTATCCGGGGGTACGAGCAGTACTTC.